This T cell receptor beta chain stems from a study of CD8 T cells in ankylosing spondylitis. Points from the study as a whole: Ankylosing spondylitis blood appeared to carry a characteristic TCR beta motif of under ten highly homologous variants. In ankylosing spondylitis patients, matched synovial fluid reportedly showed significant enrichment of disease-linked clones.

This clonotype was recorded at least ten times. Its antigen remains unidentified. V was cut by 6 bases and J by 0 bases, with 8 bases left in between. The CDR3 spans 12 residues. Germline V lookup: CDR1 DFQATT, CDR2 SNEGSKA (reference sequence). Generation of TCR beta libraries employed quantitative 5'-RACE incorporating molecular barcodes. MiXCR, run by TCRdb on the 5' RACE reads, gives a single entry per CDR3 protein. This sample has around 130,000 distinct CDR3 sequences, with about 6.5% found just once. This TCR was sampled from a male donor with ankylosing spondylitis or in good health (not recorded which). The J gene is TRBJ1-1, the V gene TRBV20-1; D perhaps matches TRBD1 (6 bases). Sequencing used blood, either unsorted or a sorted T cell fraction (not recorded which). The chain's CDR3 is CSAYRVNTEAFF. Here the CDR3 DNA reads TGCAGTGCCTACAGGGTGAACACTGAAGCTTTCTTT.